This T cell receptor beta chain originates from a study of identical twins. Study results and caveats: Those out-of-frame alpha sequences shared by twins showed an excess of low generation probability. Models underestimated TCR alpha sharing (out-of-frame) in monozygotic twins.

The germline V gene has CDR1 KGHSH and CDR2 LQKENI. CDR3 length: 15 amino acids. Trimming removed 5 bases from V and 1 base from J, with 12 bases in between. Template switching, a step in the protocol, added a universal primer site, and cDNA carried unique molecular identifiers. TCRdb reanalysed the 5' RACE reads using MiXCR and keeps one entry per CDR3 protein. The sample contains around 490,000 distinct CDR3 sequences, 12% to 15% of which appear only once. This clonotype was detected a few times. Its antigen is as yet unknown. These data also featured in a second study, about yellow fever vaccine responses in identical twins. As reported in that work: Twins' vaccine T cell response reportedly seemed partly convergent, partly personalized.

Material for sequencing was CD4+ T cells sorted from blood. The receptor was isolated from a woman in her late teens or twenties in good health. The chain couples TRBV18 to TRBJ1-5; D unresolved. CDR3 sequence: CASSGGLESNQPQHF. DNA of the CDR3: TGTGCCAGCTCAGGCGGACTTGAGAGCAATCAGCCCCAGCATTTT. Full variable domain (rest looked up from reference TRBV18 and TRBJ1-5): NAGVMQNPRHLVRRRGQEARLRCSPMKGHSHVYWYRQLPEEGLKFMVYLQKENIIDESGMPKERFSAEFPKEGPSILRIQQVVRGDSAAYFCASSGGLESNQPQHFGDGTRLSIL.